The 17 T cell receptor beta chains given below trace back to one sample, sequenced in a study of blood T cell repertoires in COVID-19. Measured with immunoSEQ multiplex PCR; TCRdb has only the in-frame clones, and not every one. The table lists over 75,000 clones, 70% to 90% of them singletons. The sequencing input was peripheral blood. The origin of the receptors is a human donor with COVID-19, enrolled during active disease. The donor label of this sample is uncertain.

CDR3 coding DNA: TGTGCCAGTAGTATACAGGGGAGAGATAGCAATCAGCCCCAGCATTTT. Amino acids: CASSIQGRDSNQPQHF. The V and J genes are TRBV19 and TRBJ1-5, with D possibly being TRBD1 (6 bases). The CDR3 runs 16 residues. V was shortened by 2 bases and J by 0 bases, with 11 bases between the two germline ends. Germline lookup yields CDR1 LNHDA and CDR2 SQIVND (reference sequence).

The chain has TRBV9 and TRBJ2-2; 7 nucleotides agree with TRBD2. The CDR3 consists of 16 residues. The germline gives CDR1 SGDLS, CDR2 YYNGEE. Germline trimming cut 0 bases from V and 3 bases from J; bases unmatched to any gene: 5. DNA for the CDR3: TGTGCCAGCAGCGTAGATGGCGGGGGTGACACCGGGGAGCTGTTTTTT. This translates into CASSVDGGGDTGELFF.

The V gene is TRBV30, the J gene TRBJ1-5; tentative D call: TRBD1 (5 bases). V gave up 3 bases and J gave up 7 bases, with 13 bases separating them. The length of the CDR3 is 13 residues. Germline V CDR1 and CDR2: GTSNPN, SVGIG (reference sequence). This CDR3 is CAWRQRPGQPQHF. CDR3 sequence (DNA): TGTGCCTGGAGACAGCGACCAGGGCAGCCCCAGCATTTT.

This clone was recorded once. The rearrangement links TRBV7-8 to TRBJ1-1; TRBD1 agrees at 9 bases. J was trimmed by 0 bases and V by 1 base; bases with no gene match: 6. Germline lookup yields CDR1 SGHVS and CDR2 FQNEAQ. This CDR3 contains 17 residues. This CDR3 is CASSLVTGGGMNTEAFF. DNA of the CDR3: TGTGCCAGCAGCTTAGTCACAGGGGGCGGGATGAACACTGAAGCTTTCTTT.

The rearrangement links TRBV19 to TRBJ1-4, with unresolved D. Trimming stripped 5 bases from V and 4 bases from J, with 11 bases between. Germline V lookup: CDR1 LNHDA, CDR2 SQIVND (reference sequence). CDR3 length: 14 residues. For the CDR3, the DNA is TGTGCCAGTAGTCAACGGCGGGATAATGAAAAACTGTTTTTT. Amino acid sequence: CASSQRRDNEKLFF.

This rearrangement joins TRBV25-1 to TRBJ2-1, with D perhaps TRBD1 (8 bases). Germline CDR1 reads MGHDK; CDR2 reads SYGVNS. Trimming removed 6 bases at V and 5 bases at J, with 17 bases between. CDR3 size: 15 residues. The CDR3 region is CASSSGTGPHNEQFF. CDR3 sequence (DNA): TGTGCCAGCAGCAGCGGGACAGGCCCTCACAATGAGCAGTTCTTC.

V and J are TRBV2 and TRBJ2-5, with D maybe TRBD1 (5 bases). Per germline, CDR1 SNHLY and CDR2 FYNNEI. This CDR3 spans 13 amino acids. The V end was cut by 5 bases, the J end by 1 base, with 8 bases between. In nucleotides, the CDR3 is TGTGCCAGCAGTAGGGGCCCCCAAGAGACCCAGTACTTC. Its protein is CASSRGPQETQYF.

The chain employs TRBV6-5 and TRBJ1-3, with D possibly matching TRBD1 (5 bases). There are 15 residues in the CDR3. Trimming removed 2 bases at V and 4 bases at J, with 12 bases between. CDR1 and CDR2 from the germline V gene are MNHEY and SVGAGI. The CDR3 sequence is CASSYAAAGGNTIYF. The DNA for the CDR3 is TGTGCCAGCAGTTACGCCGCGGCAGGGGGAAACACCATATATTTT.

V usage is TRBV5-4 and J usage is TRBJ1-2, with a tentative D call TRBD1 (6 bases). The length of the CDR3 is 15 residues. CDR1 SGHNT and CDR2 YYREEE come from the germline V gene (reference sequence). Trimming removed 1 base from V and 1 base from J, with 11 bases in between. This CDR3 reads CASSLSQGSNYGYTF. In DNA form, the CDR3 reads TGTGCCAGCAGCTTGAGCCAGGGGAGTAACTATGGCTACACCTTC.

The J gene is TRBJ2-5, the V gene TRBV2; 9 nucleotides line up with TRBD2. V lost 3 bases to trimming and J lost 2 bases; unmatched junction nucleotides: 7. Germline-derived CDR1 and CDR2 are SNHLY and FYNNEI. The CDR3 has 16 amino acids. CDR3 nucleotide sequence: TGTGCCAGCAGTGACGCTAGCGGGGCCCCACAAGAGACCCAGTACTTC. The encoded protein is CASSDASGAPQETQYF.

This clone showed up just a few times. The chain employs TRBV19 and TRBJ2-3, with D perhaps matching TRBD1 (7 bases). Germline V lookup: CDR1 LNHDA, CDR2 SQIVND (reference sequence). V was shortened by 4 bases and J by 5 bases, with 19 bases between the two germline ends. The CDR3 covers 16 residues. The CDR3 region has the DNA TGTGCCAGTAGTAACCTCGTGGCAGGGGGGAAAGATACGCAGTATTTT. Translation: CASSNLVAGGKDTQYF.

V gene TRBV2 combines with J gene TRBJ1-2, with a possible D match to TRBD1 (5 bases). V lost 8 bases to trimming and J lost 4 bases, with 11 bases between them. The CDR3 has 12 amino acids. Germline V gene data show CDR1 as SNHLY and CDR2 as FYNNEI. CDR3 region: CASPRGAYGYTF. CDR3 in DNA: TGTGCCAGCCCCCGCGGGGCCTATGGCTACACCTTC.

The V gene is TRBV19, the J gene TRBJ1-2; D might be TRBD1 (6 bases). The germline V gene encodes CDR1 LNHDA and CDR2 SQIVND (reference sequence). Trimming stripped 9 bases from V and 4 bases from J, with 18 bases between. This CDR3 has 14 amino acids. The CDR3 DNA reads TGTGCCAGACTTCAGGGGTCGGAATCCTATGGCTACACCTTC. Its protein is CARLQGSESYGYTF.

The chain joins TRBV9 to TRBJ2-5; the match to TRBD2 covers 9 bases. Trimming cost V 4 bases and J 3 bases; bases outside gene matches: 13. CDR1 and CDR2 from the germline V gene are SGDLS and YYNGEE. The length of the CDR3 is 17 residues. CDR3 amino acids: CASSPGGSGGFEETQYF. The CDR3 coding sequence is TGTGCCAGCAGCCCAGGAGGGAGCGGGGGGTTTGAAGAGACCCAGTACTTC.

V gene TRBV5-4 combines with J gene TRBJ2-3; 13 bases map to TRBD2. V was clipped by 4 bases and J by 2 bases; unmatched bases: 4. This CDR3 has 16 residues. Per germline, CDR1 SGHNT and CDR2 YYREEE (reference sequence). CDR3 protein: CASSGTSGDPTDTQYF. The CDR3, as DNA: TGTGCCAGCAGCGGGACTAGCGGGGACCCCACAGATACGCAGTATTTT.

The gene calls are TRBV5-1 and TRBJ1-6, with D possibly TRBD1 on 5 matching bases. Deletions cut 0 bases from V and 10 bases from J, with 11 bases between. The CDR3 covers 14 residues. Germline V gene sequence: CDR1 SGHRS, CDR2 YFSETQ. CDR3 residues: CASSLDGTGSPLHF. In nucleotides, the CDR3 is TGCGCCAGCAGCTTGGACGGGACTGGATCACCCCTCCACTTT.

This clone appeared once. The DNA for the CDR3 is TGTGCCAGCAGCCGCGGAGGAGGGGAGAGGAGCTCCTACGAGCAGTACTTC. This translates into CASSRGGGERSSYEQYF. V and J are TRBV4-2 and TRBJ2-7; TRBD2 is a possible D gene (6 bases). The germline CDR1 and CDR2 sequences are LGHNA and YNFKEQ. The CDR3 extends over 17 amino acids. The germline V and J ends were trimmed by 4 bases and 0 bases, with 19 bases remaining between them.